This T cell receptor (beta chain) was sequenced in a study of T-cell reconstitution after alpha-beta-depleted transplantation in children. The authors prepared the TCRbeta library with unique molecular identifiers. TCRdb reprocessed the PCR reads via MiXCR and lists one record per CDR3 protein. The table has approximately 240,000 distinct CDR3 sequences, 9% to 10% seen once. This clonotype has ten or more counts. With 1 base clipped from V and 0 bases from J, the junction kept 11 bases outside the gene matches. CDR1 and CDR2 (germline): SGHVS, FQNEAQ. There are 18 residues in the CDR3. The material was PBMCs from the stem cell graft donor, obtained from the stem cell graft. This receptor was taken from a human donor who donated a stem cell graft to a child with SCID. V gene TRBV7-8 combines with J gene TRBJ1-1, with 7 bases aligning to TRBD1. DNA for the CDR3: TGTGCCAGCAGCTTAGGTCGACAGGGAGTTTGGGTGAACACTGAAGCTTTCTTT. Protein product: CASSLGRQGVWVNTEAFF.